These T cell receptor beta chains were read from a single sample in a study of glioma-infiltrating T cells after dendritic cell vaccination. Sequenced by immunoSEQ multiplex PCR; TCRdb stores in-frame clones only, minus some. The sample includes 85,000 to 95,000 clones, just over 85% seen only once; the top ten take about a sixth. Sequencing was performed on blood, taken before dendritic cell vaccination. The origin of the receptors is a human donor with glioblastoma. Both conserved end residues are part of each CDR3. Fields, in order: clone size, V gene, D gene, J gene, CDR3 DNA, CDR3 protein. D genes are given only for firm matches. Rows may omit the clone size; those that give it use once, few, many or a size class.

.	TRBV7-2	TRBD2	TRBJ2-5	TGTGCCAGCAGCAATCTAGCGGGGGGGCGACGTGAGACCCAGTACTTC	CASSNLAGGRRETQYF
.	TRBV9	TRBD2	TRBJ2-3	TGTGCCAGCAGCGTTACTAGCGGGGGAGGGTCAGATACGCAGTATTTT	CASSVTSGGGSDTQYF
.	TRBV25-1	.	TRBJ2-3	TGTGCCAGCGGCGAGACGGGAGAGACAGATACGCAGTATTTT	CASGETGETDTQYF
.	TRBV18	TRBD2	TRBJ2-7	TGTGCCAGCTCACCCCTAGCGGGAGGGGACGAGCAGTACTTC	CASSPLAGGDEQYF
.	TRBV7-9	TRBD1	TRBJ1-5	TGTGCCAGCAGCCCGGGGACAGGCATTAATCAGCCCCAGCATTTT	CASSPGTGINQPQHF
.	TRBV7-6	.	TRBJ2-3	TGTGCCAGCAGCCCGTCTCCTCCCGGGACTAGCACAGATACGCAGTATTTT	CASSPSPPGTSTDTQYF
.	TRBV15	.	TRBJ2-7	TGTGCCACCAGCAGACACAAGCAGGGGTCGTACGAGCAGTACTTC	CATSRHKQGSYEQYF
.	TRBV9	.	TRBJ2-5	TGTGCCAGCAGCGTAGGGCTCATGGAGGAGACCCAGTACTTC	CASSVGLMEETQYF
.	TRBV9	TRBD1	TRBJ2-6	TGTGCCAGCAGCGTTGGAACAGGGGTTGGGGCCAACGTCCTGACTTTC	CASSVGTGVGANVLTF
few	TRBV4-3	TRBD1	TRBJ2-7	TGCGCCAGCAGCCAATACAGGGGCTGGGAGCAGTACTTC	CASSQYRGWEQYF
.	TRBV30	.	TRBJ1-2	TGTGCCTGGAGTAGACAGACGCCCTATGGCTACACCTTC	CAWSRQTPYGYTF
.	TRBV7-2	TRBD1	TRBJ1-2	TGTGCCAGCAGCTTAGGGGCAGGGGGTGGCTACACCTTC	CASSLGAGGGYTF
.	TRBV5-1	TRBD2	TRBJ2-7	TGCGCCAGCAGTATTAGCGGGAGGGCCGACGAGCAGTACTTC	CASSISGRADEQYF
.	TRBV9	.	TRBJ2-1	TGTGCCAGCAGCCTCCCCGGGGTCCCTACTGAGCAGTTCTTC	CASSLPGVPTEQFF
.	TRBV7-3	.	TRBJ1-2	TGTGCCAGCAGCCCCGGAGGCCGGGATGGCTACACCTTC	CASSPGGRDGYTF
once	TRBV10-3	TRBD2	TRBJ2-3	TGTGCCATCAGTGGGGTGCGGGAGGCTGGAGATACGCAGTATTTT	CAISGVREAGDTQYF
.	TRBV5-1	TRBD2	TRBJ2-1	TGCGCCAGTAAGGGACTAGCGGAGATCAATGAGCAGTTCTTC	CASKGLAEINEQFF
.	TRBV7-8	.	TRBJ1-2	TGTGCCAGCAGCTTAGAACGGAACTATGGCTACACCTTC	CASSLERNYGYTF
.	TRBV9	.	TRBJ2-7	TGTGCCAGCAGCGTAGGACTGTACGCGGGCTCCTACGAGCAGTACTTC	CASSVGLYAGSYEQYF
.	TRBV13	.	TRBJ2-1	TGTGCCAGCAGCTTATTTCGTGAGCAGTTCTTC	CASSLFREQFF
.	TRBV4-1	TRBD2	TRBJ2-7	TGCGCCAGCAGCCAACAAACGGGACTAGCGGGGTACGAGCAGTACTTC	CASSQQTGLAGYEQYF
.	TRBV27	TRBD1	TRBJ2-7	TGTGCCAGCAGTCCCCGGACAGGGTCCGAGCAGTACTTC	CASSPRTGSEQYF
.	TRBV6-5	.	TRBJ1-6	TGTGCCAGCAGTTCCCCAGGACAGTCCCATTCACCCCTCCACTTT	CASSSPGQSHSPLHF
.	TRBV7-9	TRBD1	TRBJ1-5	TGTGCCAGCAGCTTCGGGGACAGGGGGCTAAATCAGCCCCAGCATTTT	CASSFGDRGLNQPQHF
.	TRBV12-5	.	TRBJ2-1	TGTGCTAGTGGTTTGTCCGCGGCGGGTGGGAGCTTCTTC	CASGLSAAGGSFF
.	TRBV6-5	.	TRBJ2-2	TGTGCCAGCAGTTTTATTTCCGGGGAGCTGTTTTTT	CASSFISGELFF
.	TRBV27	.	TRBJ1-1	TGTGCCAGCAGTTTATCGTGGGAGAGCACTGAAGCTTTCTTT	CASSLSWESTEAFF
.	TRBV2	.	TRBJ2-1	TGTGCCAGCAGTGAAGCGCTCGGGAGCGGTGAGCAGTTCTTC	CASSEALGSGEQFF
.	TRBV27	.	TRBJ2-2	TGTGCCAGCAGTTTATCTCGGACAGCAACCGGGGAGCTGTTTTTT	CASSLSRTATGELFF
once	TRBV6-6	.	TRBJ2-5	TGTGCCAGCAGACGACCTGGCGGGATTGAGACCCAGTACTTC	CASRRPGGIETQYF
.	TRBV6-6	.	TRBJ2-4	TGTGCCACTTTCTCAGGGGCGCGGGACATTCAGTACTTC	CATFSGARDIQYF
few	TRBV6-5	.	TRBJ2-7	TGTGCCAGCAGTTACTCTCGACTAGGTGGAGAGCAGTACTTC	CASSYSRLGGEQYF
.	TRBV30	.	TRBJ2-7	TGTGCCTGGAGTGTGACCCACGTTGACAGTGCCCTCTACGAGCAGTACTTC	CAWSVTHVDSALYEQYF
.	TRBV5-6	.	TRBJ1-3	TGTGCCAGCACCAATTCGCCAGGGTTCGGAAACACCATATATTTT	CASTNSPGFGNTIYF
.	TRBV5-5	TRBD1	TRBJ1-1	TGTGCCAGCAGCTTGGGACAGGGAGCTTGGAACACTGAAGCTTTCTTT	CASSLGQGAWNTEAFF
.	TRBV5-1	.	TRBJ2-7	TGCGCCAGCAGCTTGGGCACTAGCCTAATCGAGCAGTACTTC	CASSLGTSLIEQYF
few	TRBV12-5	TRBD2	TRBJ2-1	TGTGCTAGTGGTTCTCGGACTAGCGCTAAAGACTACAATGAGCAGTTCTTC	CASGSRTSAKDYNEQFF
few	TRBV2	.	TRBJ2-6	TGTGCCAGCGCTACAGGGTTGGGGGCCAACGTCCTGACTTTC	CASATGLGANVLTF
.	TRBV4-3	.	TRBJ2-7	TGCGCCAGCAGCCAAGATACCGGGAGCATTTATTACGAGCAGTACTTC	CASSQDTGSIYYEQYF
.	TRBV5-1	.	TRBJ2-5	TGCGCCAGCAGCTTGGAGCCAAGGACCCAGTACTTC	CASSLEPRTQYF
.	TRBV28	TRBD1	TRBJ1-5	TGTGCCAGCAGCTCTATACTGGACAGGGTAAGTCAGCCCCAGCATTTT	CASSSILDRVSQPQHF
.	TRBV7-3	.	TRBJ2-5	TGTGCCAGCAGCTTAGGGCCGCAGGAGACCCAGTACTTC	CASSLGPQETQYF
.	TRBV7-8	.	TRBJ2-7	TGTGCCAGCAGCTTAGGAGTCCAGGGAAGCAACGAGCAGTACTTC	CASSLGVQGSNEQYF
.	TRBV30	.	TRBJ1-5	TGTGCCTGGAGTGTACGGGCGGGGGATCAGCCCCAGCATTTT	CAWSVRAGDQPQHF
.	TRBV5-4	TRBD2	TRBJ2-3	TGTGCCAGCAGCCTGGGACTAGCGGGAGGCGGGGGTGGAGATACGCAGTATTTT	CASSLGLAGGGGGDTQYF
.	TRBV7-8	.	TRBJ1-1	TGTGCCAGCAGCTTAGCGCACTCACAGTTGAACACTGAAGCTTTCTTT	CASSLAHSQLNTEAFF
.	TRBV7-2	.	TRBJ2-7	TGTGCCAGCAGCTTCCCAGGGTCCTCCTACGAGCAGTACTTC	CASSFPGSSYEQYF
.	TRBV15	TRBD2	TRBJ2-3	TGTGCCACCAGCAGTGGACTAGCGGGGAAAGATACGCAGTATTTT	CATSSGLAGKDTQYF
.	TRBV7-9	.	TRBJ2-2	TGTGCCAGCAGCCCATCCGGGACAAACACCGGGGAGCTGTTTTTT	CASSPSGTNTGELFF
.	TRBV4-3	.	TRBJ2-7	TGCGCCAGCAGCCAAGGGACAAACGAGCAGTACTTC	CASSQGTNEQYF
once	TRBV27	TRBD1	TRBJ2-1	TGTGCCAGCGGACAGGGGTACAATGAGCAGTTCTTC	CASGQGYNEQFF
.	TRBV1	.	TRBJ2-7	TGCACCAGCAGGCACGGAGCGGGAGCCTACGAGCAGTACTTC	CTSRHGAGAYEQYF
.	TRBV5-1	.	TRBJ2-5	TGCGCCAGCAGCTTGGAGGACAGCTCGGGGGAGACCCAGTACTTC	CASSLEDSSGETQYF
.	TRBV4-1	TRBD2	TRBJ2-5	TGCGCCAGCAGCCCGCTAGCGGGAGGCACCCAAGAGACCCAGTACTTC	CASSPLAGGTQETQYF
.	TRBV5-5	TRBD2	TRBJ2-7	TGTGCCAGCAGCTTCTCGACTAGCGGGGGGTACGAGCAGTACTTC	CASSFSTSGGYEQYF
.	TRBV7-6	TRBD2	TRBJ2-7	TGTGCCAGCAGCTTACGAGAAGCGGGAGCAAAGGGCGAGCAGTACTTC	CASSLREAGAKGEQYF
once	TRBV9	TRBD1	TRBJ1-4	TGTGCCAGCAGCCCAGGGGGACAGGGGAGGGAAAAACTGTTTTTT	CASSPGGQGREKLFF